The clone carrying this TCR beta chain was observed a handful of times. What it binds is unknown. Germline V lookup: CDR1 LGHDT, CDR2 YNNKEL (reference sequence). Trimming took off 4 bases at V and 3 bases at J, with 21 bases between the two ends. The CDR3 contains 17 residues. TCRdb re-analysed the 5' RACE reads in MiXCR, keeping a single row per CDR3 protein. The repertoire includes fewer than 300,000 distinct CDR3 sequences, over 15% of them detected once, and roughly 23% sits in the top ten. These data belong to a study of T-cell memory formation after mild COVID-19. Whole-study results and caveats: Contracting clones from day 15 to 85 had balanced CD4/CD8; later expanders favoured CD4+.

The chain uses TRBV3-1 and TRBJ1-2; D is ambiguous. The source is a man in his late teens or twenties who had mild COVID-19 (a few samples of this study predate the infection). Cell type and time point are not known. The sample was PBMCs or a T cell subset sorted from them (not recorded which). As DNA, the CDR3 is TGTGCCAGCAGCCTCCTACCCTTGAGGCACAGCGACTATGGCTACACCTTC. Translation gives CASSLLPLRHSDYGYTF.